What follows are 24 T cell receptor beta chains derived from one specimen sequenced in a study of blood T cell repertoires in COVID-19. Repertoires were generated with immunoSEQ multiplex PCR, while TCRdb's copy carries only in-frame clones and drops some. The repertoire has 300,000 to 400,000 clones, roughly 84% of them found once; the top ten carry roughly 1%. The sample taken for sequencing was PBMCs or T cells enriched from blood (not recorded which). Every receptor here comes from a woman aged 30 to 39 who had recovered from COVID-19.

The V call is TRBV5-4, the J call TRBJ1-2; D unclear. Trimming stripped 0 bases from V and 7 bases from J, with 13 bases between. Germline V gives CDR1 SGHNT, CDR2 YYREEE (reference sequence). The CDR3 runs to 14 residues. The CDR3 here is CASSLAEPGSGYTF. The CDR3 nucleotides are TGTGCCAGCAGCTTGGCGGAACCCGGGAGTGGCTACACCTTC.

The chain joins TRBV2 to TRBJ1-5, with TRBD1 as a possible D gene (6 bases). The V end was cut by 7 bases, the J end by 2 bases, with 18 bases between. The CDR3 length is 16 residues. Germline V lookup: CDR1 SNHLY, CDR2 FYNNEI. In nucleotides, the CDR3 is TGTGCCAGCACCGAATGGGTAGGGGGAGGCAATCAGCCCCAGCATTTT. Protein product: CASTEWVGGGNQPQHF.

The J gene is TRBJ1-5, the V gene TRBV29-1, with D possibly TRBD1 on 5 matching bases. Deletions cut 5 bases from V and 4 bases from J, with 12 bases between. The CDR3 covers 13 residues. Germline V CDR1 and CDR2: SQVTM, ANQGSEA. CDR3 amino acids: CSVTMDTNQPQHF. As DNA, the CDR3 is TGCAGCGTTACGATGGACACTAATCAGCCCCAGCATTTT.

The CDR3 nucleotides read TGTGCCAGCAGCCGAGACAGGGTCTCCTACAATGAGCAGTTCTTC. Translating gives CASSRDRVSYNEQFF. The chain has TRBV5-5 and TRBJ2-1, with TRBD1 matching 7 bases. Germline CDR1 reads SGHKS; CDR2 reads YYEKEE (reference sequence). This CDR3 region has 15 residues. Unmatched junction bases numbered 4, after V lost 4 bases and J lost 0 bases.

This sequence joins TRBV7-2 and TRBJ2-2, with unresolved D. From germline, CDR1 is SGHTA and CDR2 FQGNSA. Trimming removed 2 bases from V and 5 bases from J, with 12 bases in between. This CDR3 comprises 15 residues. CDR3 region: CASSLQSSRTGELFF. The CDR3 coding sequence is TGTGCCAGCAGCTTACAGTCTTCGAGGACCGGGGAGCTGTTTTTT.

This CDR3 is CASSEKVSGVSGLPYNEQFF. Written as DNA, the CDR3 is TGTGCCAGCAGCGAGAAAGTTTCCGGGGTTAGCGGACTTCCCTACAATGAGCAGTTCTTC. The chain is built from TRBV2 and TRBJ2-1; D may be TRBD2 (6 bases). Deletions cut 6 bases from V and 2 bases from J, with 29 bases between. Looked up from germline, CDR1 is SNHLY and CDR2 is FYNNEI. The length of the CDR3 is 20 residues. Drawing the rest from reference TRBV2 and TRBJ2-1, the complete variable domain is EPEVTQTPSHQVTQMGQEVILRCVPISNHLYFYWYRQILGQKVEFLVSFYNNEISEKSEIFDDQFSVERPDGSNFTLKIRSTKLEDSAMYFCASSEKVSGVSGLPYNEQFFGPGTRLTVL.

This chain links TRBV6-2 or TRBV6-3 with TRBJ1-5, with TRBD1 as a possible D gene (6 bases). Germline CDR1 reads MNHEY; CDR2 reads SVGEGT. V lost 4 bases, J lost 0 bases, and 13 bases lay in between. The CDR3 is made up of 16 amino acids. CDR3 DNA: TGTGCCAGCAGTTCTCGGGGGGCAAATAGCAATCAGCCCCAGCATTTT. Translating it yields CASSSRGANSNQPQHF.

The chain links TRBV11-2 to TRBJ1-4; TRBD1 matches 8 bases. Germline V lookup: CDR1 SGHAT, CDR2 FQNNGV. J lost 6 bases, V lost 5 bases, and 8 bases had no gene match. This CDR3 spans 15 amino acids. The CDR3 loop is CASSRFLDRDEKLFF. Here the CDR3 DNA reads TGTGCCAGCAGCAGATTCTTGGACAGGGATGAAAAACTGTTTTTT. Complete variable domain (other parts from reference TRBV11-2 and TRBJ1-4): EAGVAQSPRYKIIEKRQSVAFWCNPISGHATLYWYQQILGQGPKLLIQFQNNGVVDDSQLPKDRFSAERLKGVDSTLKIQPAKLEDSAVYLCASSRFLDRDEKLFFGSGTQLSVL.

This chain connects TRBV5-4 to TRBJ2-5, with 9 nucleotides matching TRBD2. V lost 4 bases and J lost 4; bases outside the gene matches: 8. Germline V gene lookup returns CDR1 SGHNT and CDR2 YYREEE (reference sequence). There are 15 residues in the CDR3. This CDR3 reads CASSLSGGSAETQYF. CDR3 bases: TGTGCCAGCAGCCTTAGCGGGGGTTCGGCAGAGACCCAGTACTTC.

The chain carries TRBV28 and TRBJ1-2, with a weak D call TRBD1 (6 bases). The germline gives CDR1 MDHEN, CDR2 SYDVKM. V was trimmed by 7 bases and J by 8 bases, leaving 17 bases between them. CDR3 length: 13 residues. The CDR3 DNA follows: TGTGCCAGCACCCCTAGGGGGGGCCGGGGCTACACCTTC. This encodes CASTPRGGRGYTF.

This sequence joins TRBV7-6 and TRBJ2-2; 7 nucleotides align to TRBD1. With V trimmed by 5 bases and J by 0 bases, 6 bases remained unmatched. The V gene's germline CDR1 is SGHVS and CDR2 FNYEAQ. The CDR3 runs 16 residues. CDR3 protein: CASSLLTGSNTGELFF. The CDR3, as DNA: TGTGCCAGCAGCCTATTGACAGGGTCGAACACCGGGGAGCTGTTTTTT.

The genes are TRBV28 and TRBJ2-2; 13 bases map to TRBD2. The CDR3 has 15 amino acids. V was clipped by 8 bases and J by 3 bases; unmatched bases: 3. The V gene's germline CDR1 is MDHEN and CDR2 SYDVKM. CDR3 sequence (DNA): TGTGCCAGCCACACTAGCGGGGGGGACACCGGGGAGCTGTTTTTT. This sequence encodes CASHTSGGDTGELFF.

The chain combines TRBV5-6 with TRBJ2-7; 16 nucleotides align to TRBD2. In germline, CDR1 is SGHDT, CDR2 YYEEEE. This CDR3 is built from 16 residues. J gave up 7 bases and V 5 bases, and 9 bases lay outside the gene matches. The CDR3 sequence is CASRPGTSGGAREQYF. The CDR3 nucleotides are TGTGCCAGCAGACCCGGGACTAGCGGGGGGGCTCGGGAGCAGTACTTC.

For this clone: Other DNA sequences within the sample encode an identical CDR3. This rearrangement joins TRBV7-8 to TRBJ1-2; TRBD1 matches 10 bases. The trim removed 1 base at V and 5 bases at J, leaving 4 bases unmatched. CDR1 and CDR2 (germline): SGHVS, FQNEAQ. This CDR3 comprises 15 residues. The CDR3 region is CASSLGTGGSYGYTF. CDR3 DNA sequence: TGTGCCAGCAGCTTAGGGACAGGGGGGAGTTATGGCTACACCTTC.

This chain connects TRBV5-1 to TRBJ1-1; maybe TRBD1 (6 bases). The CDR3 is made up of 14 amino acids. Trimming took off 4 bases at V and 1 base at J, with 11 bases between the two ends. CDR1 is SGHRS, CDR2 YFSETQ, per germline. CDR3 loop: CASSRDTTNTEAFF. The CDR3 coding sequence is TGCGCCAGCAGCCGGGACACCACGAACACTGAAGCTTTCTTT.

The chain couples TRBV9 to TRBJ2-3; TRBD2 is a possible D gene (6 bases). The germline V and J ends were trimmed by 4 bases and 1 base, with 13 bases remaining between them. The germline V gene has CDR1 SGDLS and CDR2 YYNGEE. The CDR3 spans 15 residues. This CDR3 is CASSSFGGGTDTQYF. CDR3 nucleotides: TGTGCCAGCAGCTCTTTTGGAGGGGGCACAGATACGCAGTATTTT.

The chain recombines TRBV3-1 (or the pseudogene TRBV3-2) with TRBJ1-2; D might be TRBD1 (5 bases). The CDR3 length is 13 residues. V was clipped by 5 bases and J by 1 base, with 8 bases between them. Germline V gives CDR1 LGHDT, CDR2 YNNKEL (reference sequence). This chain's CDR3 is CASSYRGNYGYTF. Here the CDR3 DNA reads TGTGCCAGCAGCTATAGGGGTAACTATGGCTACACCTTC.

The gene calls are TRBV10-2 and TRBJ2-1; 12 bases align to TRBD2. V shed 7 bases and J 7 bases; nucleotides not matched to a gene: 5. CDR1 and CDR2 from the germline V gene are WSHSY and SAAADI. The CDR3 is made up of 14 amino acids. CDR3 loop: CASTGLAGRNEQFF. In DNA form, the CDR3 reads TGCGCCAGCACCGGACTAGCGGGGAGGAATGAGCAGTTCTTC.

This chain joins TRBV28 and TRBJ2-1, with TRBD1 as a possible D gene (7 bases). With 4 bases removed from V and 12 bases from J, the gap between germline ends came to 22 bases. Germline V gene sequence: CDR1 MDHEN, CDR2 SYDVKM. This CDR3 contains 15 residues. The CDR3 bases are TGTGCCAGCAGTTCAGGGGGGCCCGTCGTGTTAGTGCAGTTCTTC. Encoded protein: CASSSGGPVVLVQFF.

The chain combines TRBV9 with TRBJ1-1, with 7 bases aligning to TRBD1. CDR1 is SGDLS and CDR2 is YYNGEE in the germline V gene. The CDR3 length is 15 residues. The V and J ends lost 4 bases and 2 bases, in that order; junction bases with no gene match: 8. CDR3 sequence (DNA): TGTGCCAGCAGCTTTGGCACAGGGGCTAACACTGAAGCTTTCTTT. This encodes CASSFGTGANTEAFF.

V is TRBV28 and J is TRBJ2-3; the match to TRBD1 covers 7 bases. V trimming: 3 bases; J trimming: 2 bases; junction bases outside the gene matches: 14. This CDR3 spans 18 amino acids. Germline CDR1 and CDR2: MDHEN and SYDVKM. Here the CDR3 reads CASSFPGPTGDDTDTQYF. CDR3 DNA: TGTGCCAGCAGTTTCCCCGGGCCTACAGGGGATGACACAGATACGCAGTATTTT.

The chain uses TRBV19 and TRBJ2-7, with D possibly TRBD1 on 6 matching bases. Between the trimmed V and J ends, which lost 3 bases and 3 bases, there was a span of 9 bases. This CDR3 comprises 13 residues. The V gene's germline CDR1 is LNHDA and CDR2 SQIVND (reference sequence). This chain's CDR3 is CASSINRVYEQYF. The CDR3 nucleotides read TGTGCCAGTAGTATTAACAGGGTCTACGAGCAGTACTTC.

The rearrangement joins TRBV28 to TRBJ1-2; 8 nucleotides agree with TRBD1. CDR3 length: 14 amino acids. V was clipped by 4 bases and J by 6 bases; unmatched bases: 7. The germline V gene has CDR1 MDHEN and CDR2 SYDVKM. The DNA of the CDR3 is TGTGCCAGCAGTTCAATACCAGGGGGCCATGGCTACACCTTC. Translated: CASSSIPGGHGYTF.

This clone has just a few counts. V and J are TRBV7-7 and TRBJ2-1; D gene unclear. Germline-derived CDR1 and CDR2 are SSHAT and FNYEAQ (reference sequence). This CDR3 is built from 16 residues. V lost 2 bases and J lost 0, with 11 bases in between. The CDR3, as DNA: TGTGCCAGCAGCTTAAGCCCAGCTAGCTCCTACAATGAGCAGTTCTTC. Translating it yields CASSLSPASSYNEQFF.